This T cell receptor (beta chain) comes out of a study of Tregs in tolerant kidney transplant recipients. Study overall: Related graft donors supplied nonmyeloablative bone marrow transplants, and mixed chimerism was transient.

This clone was detected only a few times. Antigen: not known. Findings and caveats of the study: Findings come from small patient numbers and require larger validation. Biological reproducibility was not directly addressed, but technical replication error appeared minimal.

This table comes from immunoSEQ multiplex PCR, and its TCRdb copy is limited to in-frame clones, with some not included. This sample yields about 14,000 clones, of which around 80% are seen a single time; 1.5% to 2% belongs to the top ten. The J segment lost 3 bases and the V segment lost 4 bases, leaving 12 bases of the junction unmatched. Germline assignment: CDR1 MGHRA and CDR2 YSYEKL. The CDR3 spans 16 residues. This chain links TRBV4-1 with TRBJ2-7; TRBD1 agrees at 7 bases. This TCR derives from a human donor who received a combined kidney and bone marrow transplant. Specimen: Tregs from blood, collected before the transplant. The CDR3 sequence is CASSRTAGGQLYEQYF. The CDR3 region has the DNA TGCGCCAGCAGCCGGACGGCAGGGGGACAACTCTACGAGCAGTACTTC.